This T cell receptor beta chain is drawn from a study of CD8 T cells in ankylosing spondylitis. Study-level points and caveats: Peripheral blood samples showed relatively rare disease-linked clones, and these clones were CD8+.

Germline lookup yields CDR1 ENHRY and CDR2 SYGVKD. Trimming left V 4 bases short and J 2 bases short, with 18 bases between. The CDR3 totals 16 residues. From the 5' RACE reads, TCRdb called clonotypes with MiXCR, one entry per CDR3 protein. This sample yields 250,000 or so distinct CDR3 sequences, of which 15% to 20% are seen a single time; roughly 34% belongs to the top ten. Turning to this clonotype: Its antigen is still unknown.

This TCR was sampled from a male donor with ankylosing spondylitis or in good health (not recorded which). Sequenced input: blood, either unsorted or a sorted T cell fraction (not recorded which). The chain uses TRBV10-3 and TRBJ2-7; D is perhaps TRBD1 (5 bases). CDR3 DNA sequence: TGTGCCATCAGTGGGGGCACAGCAATCGCCCCCTACGAGCAGTACTTC. It specifies CAISGGTAIAPYEQYF.